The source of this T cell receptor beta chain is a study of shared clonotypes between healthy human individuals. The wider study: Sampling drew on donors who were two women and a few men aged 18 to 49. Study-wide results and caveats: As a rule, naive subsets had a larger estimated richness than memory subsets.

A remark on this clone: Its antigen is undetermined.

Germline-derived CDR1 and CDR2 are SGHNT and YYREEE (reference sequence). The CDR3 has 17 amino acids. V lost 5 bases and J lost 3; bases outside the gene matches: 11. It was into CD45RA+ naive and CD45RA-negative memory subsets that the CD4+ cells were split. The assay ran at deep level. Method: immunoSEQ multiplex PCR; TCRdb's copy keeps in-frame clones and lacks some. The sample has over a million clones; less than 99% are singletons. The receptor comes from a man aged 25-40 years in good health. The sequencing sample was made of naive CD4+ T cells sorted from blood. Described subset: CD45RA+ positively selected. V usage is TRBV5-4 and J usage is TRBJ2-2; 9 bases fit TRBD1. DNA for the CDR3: TGTGCCAGCAGTCCCTCGGCCAGGACAGGGGACACCGGGGAGCTGTTTTTT. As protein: CASSPSARTGDTGELFF.